This T cell receptor beta chain is from a study of CD8 T cells in Susac syndrome. Deletions cut 5 bases from V and 8 bases from J, with 15 bases between. Germline-derived CDR1 and CDR2 are SQVTM and ANQGSEA. The CDR3 spans 13 residues. The RNA, about 0.45 to 1 ug, was put through reverse transcription using random hexamers. A multiplex approach, immunoSEQ multiplex PCR, amplified TCR beta CDR3 across 54 Vbeta and 13 Jbeta. MiXCR, applied by TCRdb to the immunoSEQ multiplex PCR reads, yields one record per CDR3 protein. Of about 150,000 distinct CDR3 sequences listed, around 95% are singletons. This receptor was identified in a human donor with multiple sclerosis. The sample was CD4+ T cells from PBMCs. The chain has TRBV29-1 and TRBJ1-4; the D gene is possibly TRBD1 (6 bases). The CDR3 loop reads CSVIGRGQEKLFF. The CDR3 DNA sequence: TGCAGCGTTATAGGCAGGGGCCAGGAAAAACTGTTTTTT. Combining the CDR3 with reference TRBV29-1 and TRBJ1-4 gives the whole variable domain SAVISQKPSRDICQRGTSLTIQCQVDSQVTMMFWYRQQPGQSLTLIATANQGSEATYESGFVIDKFPISRPNLTFSTLTVSNMSPEDSSIYLCSVIGRGQEKLFFGSGTQLSVL.